This section outlines one T cell receptor (beta chain) sequence together with its context. This may come from a read error, since a much larger clone is one base off. These data originate in a study of T cells in Graves' hyperthyroidism and ophthalmopathy. Template material for amplifying TCR beta CDR3 regions consisted of RNA transcripts. A first-round RT-PCR of the TCR CDR3 used the HTBI primer set. TCRdb re-derived calls from the multiplex PCR reads in MiXCR, one entry per CDR3 protein. Found here are some 250,000 distinct CDR3 sequences, 14% to 15% of them singletons; the top ten hold more than 10%. This CDR3 is 17 amino acids long. Germline V CDR1 and CDR2: KGHSH, LQKENI.

The chain uses TRBV18 and TRBJ2-7; D is perhaps TRBD1 (6 bases). This TCR was recovered from a woman aged 40-49 years with Graves' hyperthyroidism that later progressed to Graves' ophthalmopathy. The sequenced sample consisted of blood. This CDR3 is CVSSPGPRQALTYEQYF. CDR3 coding DNA: TGTGTCAGCTCACCAGGGCCCCGACAGGCCTTAACCTACGAGCAGTACTTC.